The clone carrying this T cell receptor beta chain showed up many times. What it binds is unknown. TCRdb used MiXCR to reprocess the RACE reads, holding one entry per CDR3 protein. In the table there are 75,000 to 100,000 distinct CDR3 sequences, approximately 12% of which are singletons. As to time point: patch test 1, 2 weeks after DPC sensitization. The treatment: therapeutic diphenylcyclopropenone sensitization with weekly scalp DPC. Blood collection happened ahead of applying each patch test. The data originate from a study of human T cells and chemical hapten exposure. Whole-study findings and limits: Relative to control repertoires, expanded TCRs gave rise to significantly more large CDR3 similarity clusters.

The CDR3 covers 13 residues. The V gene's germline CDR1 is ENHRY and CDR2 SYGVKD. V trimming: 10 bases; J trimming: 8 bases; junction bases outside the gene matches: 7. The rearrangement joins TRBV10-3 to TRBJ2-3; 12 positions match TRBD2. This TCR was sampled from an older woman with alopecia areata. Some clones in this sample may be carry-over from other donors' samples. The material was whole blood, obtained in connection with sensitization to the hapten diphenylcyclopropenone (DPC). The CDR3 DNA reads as TGTGCCACCACTAGCGGGGGGCCAGGTACGCAGTATTTT. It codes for CATTSGGPGTQYF.